This is a list of T cell receptor beta chains from one sample in a study of OX40 agonist ivuxolimab in advanced cancers. Method: immunoSEQ multiplex PCR; TCRdb's copy keeps in-frame clones and lacks some. The data show 60,000 to 100,000 clones, over 85% seen once. The sample consisted of CD4+ or CD8+ T cells sorted from blood, taken in a trial of the OX40 agonist ivuxolimab. Source of these receptors: an adult with an advanced solid tumor such as melanoma, head and neck, liver or kidney cancer. Each CDR3 is given with its conserved first and last residue. The D gene is left open where the match is weak. Expanded clones get a size class; other rows say once, few or many, or leave the size out.

j_call v_call d_call clone_size cdr3_nt cdr3_aa
TRBJ2-1 TRBV9 TRBD2 NA TGTGCCAGCATGTTGGGGACTAGCGGGAGGGAGGGAGACAATGAGCAGTTCTTC CASMLGTSGREGDNEQFF
TRBJ2-7 TRBV19 TRBD1 NA TGTGCCAGTAGTAGCGGACAGGGATGGGCCTACGAGCAGTACTTC CASSSGQGWAYEQYF
TRBJ2-4 TRBV25-1 TRBD1 NA TGTGCCAGCAAACGGGGCAGGGGGAAAAACATTCAGTACTTC CASKRGRGKNIQYF
TRBJ2-1 TRBV19 NA NA TGTGCCAGTAGTATAACAGCTTCCTACAATGAGCAGTTCTTC CASSITASYNEQFF
TRBJ2-1 TRBV27 NA NA TGTGCCAGCAGTTCCACCCCGCGACACTCCTACTACAATGAGCAGTTCTTC CASSSTPRHSYYNEQFF
TRBJ2-7 TRBV4-3 TRBD2 NA TGCGCCAGCAGCCAAGAGCTAGCGGGGAACTACGAGCAGTACTTC CASSQELAGNYEQYF
TRBJ2-1 TRBV15 NA NA TGTGCCACCAGCAGGGTGGGGGACTCGGCCTACAATGAGCAGTTCTTC CATSRVGDSAYNEQFF
TRBJ1-2 TRBV7-2 NA once TGTGCCAGCAGCCCCCAGGCCTCAAGGGGAAACTATGGCTACACCTTC CASSPQASRGNYGYTF
TRBJ1-1 TRBV9 NA NA TGTGCCAGCAGCTCCCCCGAGGCGGAACTGAACACTGAAGCTTTCTTT CASSSPEAELNTEAFF
TRBJ1-1 TRBV5-4 TRBD1 NA TGTGCCAGCAGCTCAAGGGGGACAGGGGGCCCCACTGAAGCTTTCTTT CASSSRGTGGPTEAFF
TRBJ1-6 TRBV5-6 NA NA TGTGCCAGCAGGCGGACAGAGTATAATTCACCCCTCCACTTT CASRRTEYNSPLHF
TRBJ1-3 TRBV14 NA once TGTGCCAGCAGAGCGGGACACGGGGGAGGAAACACCATATATTTT CASRAGHGGGNTIYF
TRBJ1-5 TRBV27 NA NA TGTGCCAGCAGTCCAAAGGGGCCTAGCAATCAGCCCCAGCATTTT CASSPKGPSNQPQHF
TRBJ1-1 TRBV27 NA NA TGTGCCAGCTCCCTAGGGAACACTGAAGCTTTCTTT CASSLGNTEAFF
TRBJ1-1 TRBV23-1 NA NA TGCGCCAGCAGTCTATGGGGCAGGGCAGGGTTTAACACTGAAGCTTTCTTT CASSLWGRAGFNTEAFF
TRBJ1-1 TRBV6-1 NA few TGTGCCAGCAGAGAAATGGGGAACACTGAAGCTTTCTTT CASREMGNTEAFF
TRBJ2-7 TRBV27 TRBD1 few TGTGCCAGCAGTCCCGGGACAGGTTACGAGCAGTACTTC CASSPGTGYEQYF
TRBJ1-1 TRBV15 NA once TGTGCCACCAGCAGAGGTCAACAGGGTTTCTACACTGAAGCTTTCTTT CATSRGQQGFYTEAFF
TRBJ1-2 TRBV4-1 NA few TGCGCCAGCAGCCAAGAAAGTATGAGCGGAATTTCCACCATTGGCTACACCTTC CASSQESMSGISTIGYTF
TRBJ2-3 TRBV11-3 TRBD2 NA TGTGCCAGCAGTGGACTAGCGCGCACAGATACGCAGTATTTT CASSGLARTDTQYF
TRBJ2-3 TRBV6-5 NA once TGTGCCAGCAGTTACATCGGGGGTCGCGCAGATACGCAGTATTTT CASSYIGGRADTQYF
TRBJ2-2 TRBV19 TRBD2 NA TGTGCCAGTAGTATTTTGAGCGGGAGAGTCAACACCGGGGAGCTGTTTTTT CASSILSGRVNTGELFF
TRBJ2-7 TRBV2 NA NA TGTGCCAGCCTCCGTTACTACGAGCAGTACTTC CASLRYYEQYF
TRBJ2-3 TRBV6-6 TRBD2 medium-sized TGTGCCAGCAGTACCCCCGAGGGAGGGCCAGATACGCAGTATTTT CASSTPEGGPDTQYF
TRBJ2-2 TRBV4-3 NA NA TGCGCCAGCAGCCCCCCGCGGACTTCCTACACCGGGGAGCTGTTTTTT CASSPPRTSYTGELFF
TRBJ1-2 TRBV9 TRBD1 NA TGTGCCAGCAGCGTAGATGCAGGGGGTTTAAACTATGGCTACACCTTC CASSVDAGGLNYGYTF